The clone carrying this TCR beta chain was seen a single time. V lost 0 bases and J lost 2, with 8 bases in between. The CDR3 covers 14 residues. CDR1 and CDR2 from the germline V gene are MNHNY and SVGAGI (reference sequence). The sample is drawn from a study of technical replicates of blood from a few donors. Sequencing used immunoSEQ multiplex PCR; TCRdb keeps in-frame clones, though not all of them. The repertoire holds some 76,000 clones, with roughly 94% as singletons. The V and J genes are TRBV6-6 and TRBJ2-7; D not certain. The sequencing input was T cells isolated from PBMCs. The receptor was isolated from a human donor in good health. For the CDR3, the DNA is TGTGCCAGCAGTTACTCAACAGCCACCTACGAGCAGTACTTC. Protein product: CASSYSTATYEQYF.